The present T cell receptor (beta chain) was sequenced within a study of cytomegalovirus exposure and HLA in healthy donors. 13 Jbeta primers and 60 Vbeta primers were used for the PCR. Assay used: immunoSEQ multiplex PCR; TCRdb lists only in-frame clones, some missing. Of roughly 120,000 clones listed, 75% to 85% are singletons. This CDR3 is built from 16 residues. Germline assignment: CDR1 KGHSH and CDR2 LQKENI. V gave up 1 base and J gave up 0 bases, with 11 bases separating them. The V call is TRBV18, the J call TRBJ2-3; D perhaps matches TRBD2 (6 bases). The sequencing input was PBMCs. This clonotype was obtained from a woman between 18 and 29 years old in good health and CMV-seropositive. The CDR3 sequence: CASSPRERASTDTQYF. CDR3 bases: TGTGCCAGCTCACCACGCGAGCGGGCGAGCACAGATACGCAGTATTTT.